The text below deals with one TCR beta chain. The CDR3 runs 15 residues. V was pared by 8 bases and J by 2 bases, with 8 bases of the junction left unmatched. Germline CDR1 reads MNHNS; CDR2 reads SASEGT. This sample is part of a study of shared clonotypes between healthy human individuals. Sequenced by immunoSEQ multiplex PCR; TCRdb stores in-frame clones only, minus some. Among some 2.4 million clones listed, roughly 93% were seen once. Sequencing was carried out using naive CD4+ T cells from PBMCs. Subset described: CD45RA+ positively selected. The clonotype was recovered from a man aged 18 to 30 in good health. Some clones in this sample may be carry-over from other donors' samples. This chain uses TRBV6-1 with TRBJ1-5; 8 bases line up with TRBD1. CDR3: CASSTGQGRNQPQHF. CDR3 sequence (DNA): TGTGCCAGCTCTACAGGACAGGGCCGCAATCAGCCCCAGCATTTT.